These 7 T cell receptor beta chains were sequenced from one sample in a study of T cells in Graves' hyperthyroidism and ophthalmopathy. Using RNA transcripts as the source, TCR beta CDR3 regions were amplified. The HTBI primer set served for first-round RT-PCR of the TCR CDR3. TCRdb ran MiXCR on the multiplex PCR reads and lists one entry per CDR3 protein. Of under 300,000 distinct CDR3 sequences in the sample, around 22% were seen once. Material for sequencing was blood. Every receptor here comes from a man aged 25 to 40 with Graves' ophthalmopathy.

This clonotype was seen a handful of times. The CDR3 sequence is CSARGGTTSGREVDIQYF. CDR3 in DNA: TGCAGTGCTAGGGGCGGAACGACTAGCGGGAGGGAGGTTGATATTCAGTACTTC. V usage is TRBV20-1 and J usage is TRBJ2-4, with 14 bases fitting TRBD2. V shed 3 bases and J 10 bases; nucleotides not matched to a gene: 17. CDR1 and CDR2 from the germline V gene are DFQATT and SNEGSKA (reference sequence). This CDR3 region has 18 residues.

In this sample, this clonotype turned up many times. The chain uses TRBV30 and TRBJ2-7; TRBD2 agrees at 10 bases. With 4 bases clipped from V and 2 bases from J, the junction kept 11 bases outside the gene matches. Germline assignment: CDR1 GTSNPN and CDR2 SVGIG (reference sequence). The length of the CDR3 is 16 residues. The CDR3 DNA sequence: TGTGCCTGGAAGAGAAGCGGGAGGGTGGGGGCCTACGAGCAGTACTTC. It is translated as CAWKRSGRVGAYEQYF.

The genes are TRBV7-9 and TRBJ1-6; D not resolved. This CDR3 region has 15 residues. Germline CDR1 SEHNR, CDR2 FQNEAQ (reference sequence). The V end was cut by 1 base, the J end by 5 bases, with 9 bases between. For the CDR3, the DNA is TGTGCCAGCAGCTTAGAAGCGGTTAATAATTCACCCCTCCACTTT. It codes for CASSLEAVNNSPLHF.

The gene calls are TRBV9 and TRBJ1-1; D might be TRBD1 (5 bases). Germline CDR1 and CDR2: SGDLS and YYNGEE. The CDR3 length is 18 residues. V lost 0 bases and J 0 bases, leaving 18 bases between the germline ends. Here the CDR3 reads CASSVGAGRVGVNTEAFF. CDR3 coding DNA: TGTGCCAGCAGCGTAGGGGCAGGGAGGGTGGGAGTGAACACTGAAGCTTTCTTT.

The genes are TRBV9 and TRBJ2-2; D uncertain. Germline V lookup: CDR1 SGDLS, CDR2 YYNGEE. The CDR3 runs 16 residues. V lost 1 base, J lost 1 base, and 11 bases lay in between. CDR3 nucleotide sequence: TGTGCCAGCAGCGTAAATCCAGCAGAGAACACCGGGGAGCTGTTTTTT. Encoded protein: CASSVNPAENTGELFF.

The chain has TRBV9 and TRBJ1-1; 11 bases fit TRBD1. V lost 3 bases to trimming and J lost 6 bases; unmatched junction nucleotides: 13. The CDR3 contains 17 residues. Germline V gene sequence: CDR1 SGDLS, CDR2 YYNGEE. The CDR3 nucleotides are TGTGCCAGCAGCGCCTCCGGGACAGGGGGAGTGGTGTCTGAAGCTTTCTTT. It is translated as CASSASGTGGVVSEAFF.

Only a few counts were recorded for this clonotype. The chain recombines TRBV6-1 with TRBJ2-7; D ambiguous. CDR1 MNHNS and CDR2 SASEGT come from the germline V gene. The V end was cut by 10 bases, the J end by 1 base, with 20 bases between. The CDR3 is 15 amino acids. The CDR3 nucleotides read TGTGCCATTGATAGGCGAGTATGGCTTTCCTACGAGCAGTACTTC. Its protein product is CAIDRRVWLSYEQYF.